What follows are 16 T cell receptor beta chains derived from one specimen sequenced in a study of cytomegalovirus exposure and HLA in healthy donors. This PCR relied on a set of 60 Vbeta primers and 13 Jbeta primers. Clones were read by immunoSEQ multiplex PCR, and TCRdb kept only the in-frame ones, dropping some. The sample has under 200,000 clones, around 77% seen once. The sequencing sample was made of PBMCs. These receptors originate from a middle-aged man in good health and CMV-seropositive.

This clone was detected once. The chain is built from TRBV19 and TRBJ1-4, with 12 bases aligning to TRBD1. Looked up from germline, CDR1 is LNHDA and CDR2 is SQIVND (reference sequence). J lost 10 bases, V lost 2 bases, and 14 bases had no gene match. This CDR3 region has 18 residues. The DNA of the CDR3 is TGTGCCAGTAGTATATTCGGGACAGGGGGCCGAATGCTAGGAAAACTGTTTTTT. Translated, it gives CASSIFGTGGRMLGKLFF.

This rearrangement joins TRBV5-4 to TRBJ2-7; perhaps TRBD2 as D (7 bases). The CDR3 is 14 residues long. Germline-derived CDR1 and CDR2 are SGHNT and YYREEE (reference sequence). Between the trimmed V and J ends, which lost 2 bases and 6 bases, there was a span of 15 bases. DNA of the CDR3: TGTGCCAGCAGCTTAGTGGGGGGGCAGGTCGAGCAGTACTTC. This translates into CASSLVGGQVEQYF.

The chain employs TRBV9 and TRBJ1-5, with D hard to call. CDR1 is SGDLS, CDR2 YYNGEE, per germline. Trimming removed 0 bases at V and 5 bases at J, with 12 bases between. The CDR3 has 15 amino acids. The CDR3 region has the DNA TGTGCCAGCAGCGTAGCTGGGCTACGAGATCAGCCCCAGCATTTT. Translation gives CASSVAGLRDQPQHF.

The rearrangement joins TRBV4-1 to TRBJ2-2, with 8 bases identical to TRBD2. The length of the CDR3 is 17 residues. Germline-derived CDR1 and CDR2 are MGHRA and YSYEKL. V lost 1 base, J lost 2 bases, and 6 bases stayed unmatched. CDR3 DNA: TGCGCCAGCAGCCAAGGCGGGGGGAGAACCAACACCGGGGAGCTGTTTTTT. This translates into CASSQGGGRTNTGELFF.

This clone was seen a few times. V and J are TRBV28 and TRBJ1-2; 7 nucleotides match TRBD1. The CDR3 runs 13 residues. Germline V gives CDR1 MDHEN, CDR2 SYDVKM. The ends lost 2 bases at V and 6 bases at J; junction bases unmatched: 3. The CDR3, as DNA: TGTGCCAGCAGTTTAGAAGGGGGCCATGGCTACACCTTC. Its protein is CASSLEGGHGYTF.

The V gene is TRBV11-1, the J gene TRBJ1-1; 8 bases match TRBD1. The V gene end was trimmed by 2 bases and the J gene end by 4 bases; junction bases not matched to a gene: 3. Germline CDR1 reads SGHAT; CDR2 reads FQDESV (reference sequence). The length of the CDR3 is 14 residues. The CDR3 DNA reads TGTGCCAGCAGCTTAAGTACAGGGGGCACTGAAGCTTTCTTT. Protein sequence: CASSLSTGGTEAFF.

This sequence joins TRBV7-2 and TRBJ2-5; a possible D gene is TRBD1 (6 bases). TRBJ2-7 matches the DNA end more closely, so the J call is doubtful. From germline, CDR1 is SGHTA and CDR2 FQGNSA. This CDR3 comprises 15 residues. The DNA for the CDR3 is TGTGCCAGCAGCTTAGATAGGGGGTCGGGATACGAGCAGTACTTC. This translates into CASSLDRGSGYEQYF.

The CDR3 loop reads CASSQDGTSNQPQHF. CDR3 DNA sequence: TGTGCCAGCAGCCAAGATGGCACTAGCAATCAGCCCCAGCATTTT. The J gene is TRBJ1-5, the V gene TRBV4-2; D remains ambiguous. V was trimmed by 0 bases and J by 0 bases, leaving 6 bases between them. The CDR3 contains 15 residues. Germline CDR1 reads LGHNA; CDR2 reads YNFKEQ.

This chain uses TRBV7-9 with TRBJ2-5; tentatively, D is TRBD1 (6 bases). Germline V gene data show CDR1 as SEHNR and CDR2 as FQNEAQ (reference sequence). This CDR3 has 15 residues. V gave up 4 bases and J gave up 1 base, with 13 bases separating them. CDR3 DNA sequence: TGTGCCAGCAGCTCACTCGGACAGCTCCAAGAGACCCAGTACTTC. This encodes CASSSLGQLQETQYF.

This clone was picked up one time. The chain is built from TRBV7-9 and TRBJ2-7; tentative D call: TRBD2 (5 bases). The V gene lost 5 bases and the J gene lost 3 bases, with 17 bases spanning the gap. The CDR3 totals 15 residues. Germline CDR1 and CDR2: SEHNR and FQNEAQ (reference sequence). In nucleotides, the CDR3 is TGTGCCAGCAGCCTCGAGGGTGGGGTCGGCTACGAGCAGTACTTC. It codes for CASSLEGGVGYEQYF. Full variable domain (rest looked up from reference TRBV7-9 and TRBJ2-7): DTGVSQNPRHKITKRGQNVTFRCDPISEHNRLYWYRQTLGQGPEFLTYFQNEAQLEKSRLLSDRFSAERPKGSFSTLEIQRTEQGDSAMYLCASSLEGGVGYEQYFGPGTRLTVT.

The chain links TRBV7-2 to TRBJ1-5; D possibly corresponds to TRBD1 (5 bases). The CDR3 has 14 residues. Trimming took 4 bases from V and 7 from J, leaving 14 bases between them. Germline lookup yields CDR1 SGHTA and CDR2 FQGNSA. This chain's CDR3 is CASSWGRSTQPQHF. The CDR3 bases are TGTGCCAGCAGCTGGGGGAGGAGTACCCAGCCCCAGCATTTT.

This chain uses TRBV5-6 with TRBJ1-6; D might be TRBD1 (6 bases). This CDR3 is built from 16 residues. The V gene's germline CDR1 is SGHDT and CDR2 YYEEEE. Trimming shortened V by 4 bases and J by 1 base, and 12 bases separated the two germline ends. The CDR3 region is CASSPQRGSYNSPLHF. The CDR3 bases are TGTGCCAGCAGCCCTCAAAGGGGGTCCTATAATTCACCCCTCCACTTT.

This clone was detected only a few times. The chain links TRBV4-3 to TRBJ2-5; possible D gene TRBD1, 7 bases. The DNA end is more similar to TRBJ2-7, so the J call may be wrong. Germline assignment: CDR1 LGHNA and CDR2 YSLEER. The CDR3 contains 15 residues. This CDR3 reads CASSPGQGGTHEQYF. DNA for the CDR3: TGCGCCAGCAGCCCAGGCCAGGGGGGCACCCACGAGCAGTACTTC.

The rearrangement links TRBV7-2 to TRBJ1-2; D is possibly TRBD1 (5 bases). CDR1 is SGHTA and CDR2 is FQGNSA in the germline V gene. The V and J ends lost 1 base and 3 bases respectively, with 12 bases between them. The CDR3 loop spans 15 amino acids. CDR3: CASSLESDSDYGYTF. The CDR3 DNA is TGTGCCAGCAGCTTAGAGTCCGACAGCGACTATGGCTACACCTTC.

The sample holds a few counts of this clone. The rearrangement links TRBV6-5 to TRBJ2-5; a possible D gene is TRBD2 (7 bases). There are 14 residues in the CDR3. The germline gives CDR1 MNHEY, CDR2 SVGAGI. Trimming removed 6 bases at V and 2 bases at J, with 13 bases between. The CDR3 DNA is TGTGCCAGCAGCCTCCGGGGGGCACAAGAGACCCAGTACTTC. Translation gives CASSLRGAQETQYF.

Here the CDR3 DNA reads TGCGCCAGCAGCCAAGACCCCAGGGGGAAATACGAGCAGTACTTC. Translated: CASSQDPRGKYEQYF. The chain has TRBV4-3 and TRBJ2-5; 7 positions match TRBD1. The assigned J gene may be wrong: the sequence end matches TRBJ2-7 better. Germline CDR1 reads LGHNA; CDR2 reads YSLEER. The CDR3 covers 15 residues.